The rows below give T cell receptor beta chains drawn from one sample of a study of blood T cells in healthy people across ages. MiXCR, run by TCRdb on the 5' RACE reads, gives a single entry per CDR3 protein. The profile shows about 1 million distinct CDR3 sequences, 35% to 55% of them singletons. Input material: blood. All receptors come from a woman aged 55-69 years in good health. The CDR3 runs from the conserved cysteine through the conserved F or W. A D gene is named only where the DNA matches it firmly. Part of the rows lack a size; the others show once, few, many or a class for expanded clones.

cdr3_nt cdr3_aa clone_size j_call d_call v_call
TGCAGCGTTGACCGAACAGGGCTTAACTATGGCTACACCTTC CSVDRTGLNYGYTF - TRBJ1-2 - TRBV29-1
TGTGCCAGCAGCTCCGGACGCATCACAGATACGCAGTATTTT CASSSGRITDTQYF few TRBJ2-3 - TRBV27
TGCGCCAGCGGCCAAGAATTTTCAGGAGGACTCGGGACCCAGTACTTC CASGQEFSGGLGTQYF - TRBJ2-5 - TRBV4-1
TGTGCTAGTGGGTCCGGGAGTCGTACCTACGAGCAGTACTTC CASGSGSRTYEQYF - TRBJ2-7 - TRBV12-5
TGTGCCAGCAGGACAGGGGGCAGAGGTATCACAGATACGCAGTATTTT CASRTGGRGITDTQYF - TRBJ2-3 TRBD1 TRBV12-3/TRBV12-4
TGCAGCGTTGAAGATCCGGGACGGAATACCTACGAGCAGTACTTC CSVEDPGRNTYEQYF many TRBJ2-7 - TRBV29-1
TGTGCCAGCAGAGTAGCGGGAGCACGCGACGAGCAGTACTTC CASRVAGARDEQYF many TRBJ2-7 TRBD2 TRBV12-3/TRBV12-4
TGCGCCAGCAGCATTCGCGGCGGACTAGCGGGGGCCTACGAGCAGTACTTC CASSIRGGLAGAYEQYF - TRBJ2-7 TRBD2 TRBV4-1
TGTGCCAGCAGCCTCGGGACAGGGGTTTTGAACTATGGCTACACCTTC CASSLGTGVLNYGYTF few TRBJ1-2 TRBD1 TRBV7-9
TGTGCCAGCAGTCCAACCGTACTACACCAACAGTTCTTC CASSPTVLHQQFF few TRBJ2-1 - TRBV27
TGCAGCGTTACCCTCTGGGGGGAGACCCAGTTCTTC CSVTLWGETQFF few TRBJ2-1 - TRBV29-1
TGCAGTGCTAGAGTGGACAGGGGAAACGGCTACACCTTC CSARVDRGNGYTF many TRBJ1-2 TRBD1 TRBV20-1
TGTGCCAGCAGCTCCAGTAGTTGGGAGCAGTACTTC CASSSSSWEQYF few TRBJ2-5 - TRBV11-2
TGTGCCAGCAGGTTGCAGGGGGATCAGCCCCAGCATTTT CASRLQGDQPQHF - TRBJ1-5 TRBD1 TRBV12-3/TRBV12-4
TGTGCCAGCAGCTCCCTGAGGCGGGGGACTAGCGAGTACAATGAGCAGTACTTC CASSSLRRGTSEYNEQYF - TRBJ2-7 TRBD2 TRBV7-8
TGTGCCAGTAGTATAACAGGGACAGACAAAGAGACCCAGTACTTC CASSITGTDKETQYF few TRBJ2-5 TRBD1 TRBV19
TGTGCCAGCAGGCCCCGGACTAGCGGGGGCGGCTACAATGAGCAGTTCTTC CASRPRTSGGGYNEQFF few TRBJ2-1 TRBD2 TRBV6-2/TRBV6-3
TGTGCCAGCAGCTTACGAGGACGAGGGGGAGAGCAGTACTTC CASSLRGRGGEQYF - TRBJ2-5 - TRBV7-4
TGCAGTGCCCCGGGACTAGCGGGAGCGTATAGCACAGATACGCAGTATTTT CSAPGLAGAYSTDTQYF few TRBJ2-3 TRBD2 TRBV20-1
TGTGCCAGCAGTTGGCCTACAGCGGGTCCCGGGGAGCTGTTTTTT CASSWPTAGPGELFF once TRBJ2-2 - TRBV6-2/TRBV6-3
TGTGCCAGCAGTGAGGGAAACATTCAGTACTTC CASSEGNIQYF - TRBJ2-4 - TRBV2
TGCAGTGCTAGCCGTCTCAGCGGAGCGGATACGCAGTATTTT CSASRLSGADTQYF - TRBJ2-3 - TRBV20-1
TGTGCCAGCAGTCCCGGCGGGGCGGGGTTTCAGCCCCAGCATTTT CASSPGGAGFQPQHF - TRBJ1-5 - TRBV28
TGTGCCAGCTGCCCTGTGGGCGGGACAGCCACGTACTTC CASCPVGGTATYF few TRBJ2-7 - TRBV25-1
TGTGCCAGCAGCCAGGGATTAGCGAAACGCACAGATACGCAGTATTTT CASSQGLAKRTDTQYF - TRBJ2-3 - TRBV14
TGCAGTGCTACCGACAGGCCCCGGGAGACCCAGTACTTC CSATDRPRETQYF - TRBJ2-5 - TRBV20-1
TGTGCCAGCAGTTCGCCGCAGGAAAGGGGAGATACGCAGTATTTT CASSSPQERGDTQYF few TRBJ2-3 - TRBV28
TGTGCCAGCAGTTCTAGAGTCCCGGGAGAGACCCAGTACTTC CASSSRVPGETQYF - TRBJ2-5 - TRBV6-5
TGCAGCGTTGAAGCCGGTGCGGATACGCAGTATTTT CSVEAGADTQYF few TRBJ2-3 - TRBV29-1
TGTGCCAGCACCACAGACCGAGGCGGAAACATTCAGTACTTC CASTTDRGGNIQYF - TRBJ2-4 - TRBV28
TGTGCCAGCAGTTCCCCCCGTTTGAGAGGGGTCCCCACAGATACGCAGTATTTT CASSSPRLRGVPTDTQYF few TRBJ2-3 - TRBV12-3/TRBV12-4
TGTGCCAGCAGCTCCGTAGGGAGGGCCGTCTCGAGCTCCTACAATGAGCAGTTCTTC CASSSVGRAVSSSYNEQFF - TRBJ2-1 TRBD2 TRBV9
TGCAGTGCTAGAGATTCTAGTTCTAGCGGGAGTTACCGGGAGACCCAGTACTTC CSARDSSSSGSYRETQYF - TRBJ2-5 TRBD2 TRBV20-1
TGTGCCAGCAGCCAAGACGGACAGGGGACACACAATGAGCAGTACTTC CASSQDGQGTHNEQYF - TRBJ2-7 TRBD1 TRBV3-1
TGTGCCAGCAGTTTGGCAGGGACCGAGCAGTACTTC CASSLAGTEQYF few TRBJ2-7 - TRBV6-5
TGCGCCAGCAGCTTGGGAGGCAGGGTAGAGACCCAGTACTTC CASSLGGRVETQYF - TRBJ2-5 - TRBV5-1
TGTGCCAGCAGCTGCGGGTCCTCATCCTACAATGAGCAGTTCTTC CASSCGSSSYNEQFF few TRBJ2-1 - TRBV5-5
TGTGCCAGCAGCCAAGATGGGCTAGCGGGACCCAGGCAGTACTTC CASSQDGLAGPRQYF - TRBJ2-5 TRBD2 TRBV14
TGTGCCACCAGGGGGCAGTCCACAGATACGCAGTATTTT CATRGQSTDTQYF - TRBJ2-3 TRBD1 TRBV2
TGTGCCAGCAGCCAAGACTATAACACAGATACGCAGTATTTT CASSQDYNTDTQYF - TRBJ2-3 - TRBV3-1
TGTGCCAGCAGCTTGGAGGGGAGGGTACAAGAGACCCAGTTCTTC CASSLEGRVQETQFF - TRBJ2-1 TRBD2 TRBV7-9
TGCAGTGCCGTGGACGGGAGGGCCCCTAGAGAGCAGTACTTC CSAVDGRAPREQYF - TRBJ2-7 TRBD2 TRBV20-1
TGTGCCAGCAGCTTAGCAGCCACCTCCGCGGGGAGCACAGATACGCAGTATTTT CASSLAATSAGSTDTQYF - TRBJ2-3 - TRBV11-1
TGCAGCGTTGAACGGGGGACCCCCTTCTATGGCTACACCTTC CSVERGTPFYGYTF few TRBJ1-2 - TRBV29-1
TGTGCCAGCAGTGAAATTGGGACCTCTTGGGGTCAGCCCCAGCATTTT CASSEIGTSWGQPQHF - TRBJ1-5 - TRBV6-1
TGCAGTGCCACCAGGGGGACAGGGGATCAGCCCCAGCATTTT CSATRGTGDQPQHF - TRBJ1-5 TRBD1 TRBV20-1
TGCGCCAGCAGTCTCTTCGGGGGAGAAGAAAGCGAGCAGTACTTC CASSLFGGEESEQYF - TRBJ2-7 - TRBV5-1
TGTGCCAGCAGTGCGGACAGGGGGACTGAAGCTTTCTTT CASSADRGTEAFF - TRBJ1-1 TRBD1 TRBV6-5
TGTGCCAGCAGCTTAGGACAGCGGAGACCCTACAATGAGCAGTTCTTC CASSLGQRRPYNEQFF - TRBJ2-1 - TRBV7-2
TGTGCCAGCAGCCCCCCTAACGGGGGCTCCTACAATGAGCAGTTCTTC CASSPPNGGSYNEQFF few TRBJ2-1 - TRBV7-9
TGTGCCAGCAGTTTCTCTGGCGGGAGTGGCACAGATACGCAGTATTTT CASSFSGGSGTDTQYF - TRBJ2-3 TRBD2 TRBV12-3/TRBV12-4
TGTGCCAGCAGTCCATCTCCAGGGGGTGACGGCTACACCTTC CASSPSPGGDGYTF - TRBJ1-2 TRBD1 TRBV27
TGTGCCACCCAGGGACAGCTGAATGGAAAACTGTTTTTT CATQGQLNGKLFF - TRBJ1-4 TRBD1 TRBV27
TGCAGTGCTAGTGCTCTCAGGAGGGCCAACCCCTACGAGCAGTACTTC CSASALRRANPYEQYF few TRBJ2-7 - TRBV20-1
TGTGCCAGCAGCAGAGTGGGACAGGGAAAATACAATGAGCAGTTCTTC CASSRVGQGKYNEQFF - TRBJ2-1 TRBD1 TRBV14
TGTATCTTGACTAGCGGGAGGGCCTTCGGGGCCTACAATGAGCAGTTCTTC CILTSGRAFGAYNEQFF - TRBJ2-1 TRBD2 TRBV6-1
TGCAGCGTTAACGGGGGGCCCGATGGACAGAGGAATGGCTACACCTTC CSVNGGPDGQRNGYTF - TRBJ1-2 - TRBV29-1
TGTGCCAGCAGCTTAGGCCAAAATAGTGGGCAGTACTTC CASSLGQNSGQYF - TRBJ2-5 - TRBV11-3
TGTGCCAGCAGCACGAACAGGGTTGCGTACGAGCAGTACTTC CASSTNRVAYEQYF - TRBJ2-7 - TRBV7-9